These T cell receptor beta chains were read from a single sample in a study of blood T cell repertoires in COVID-19. Profiling relied on immunoSEQ multiplex PCR, and the TCRdb table lists in-frame clones only, not all of them. The sample holds more than 85,000 clones, approximately 84% seen once. The sample consisted of peripheral blood. The receptors stem from a man aged 40-50 years with active or convalescent COVID-19. CDR3s include the opening cysteine and the closing phenylalanine or tryptophan. The order of the fields is J gene, CDR3 length, D gene, clone size, V gene, CDR3 protein, CDR3 DNA. D genes are given only for firm matches. Part of the rows lack a size; the others show once, few, many or a class for expanded clones.

TRBJ1-5	14	-	-	TRBV5-4	CASSLHRSDQPQHF	TGTGCCAGCAGCTTACACAGGTCCGATCAGCCCCAGCATTTT
TRBJ2-7	17	TRBD2	-	TRBV15	CATSRDVSGGLSYEQYF	TGTGCCACCAGCAGGGATGTTAGCGGGGGCCTATCCTACGAGCAGTACTTC
TRBJ1-3	15	TRBD1	-	TRBV7-9	CASSLTGDSGNTIYF	TGTGCCAGCAGCCTTACAGGGGACTCTGGAAACACCATATATTTT
TRBJ2-7	13	TRBD1	-	TRBV6-1	CASGASTGGSAYF	TGTGCCAGCGGGGCATCAACAGGGGGTAGTGCGTACTTC
TRBJ2-2	14	-	-	TRBV14	CASSLRLDTGELFF	TGTGCCAGCAGCCTGCGTCTGGACACCGGGGAGCTGTTTTTT
TRBJ1-6	14	TRBD1	once	TRBV6-5	CASSYSGQFPPLHF	TGTGCCAGCAGTTACTCGGGACAGTTTCCACCCCTCCACTTT
TRBJ1-5	13	-	-	TRBV7-2	CASSLQKDQPQHF	TGTGCCAGCAGCCTACAGAAAGATCAGCCCCAGCATTTT
TRBJ1-1	16	-	-	TRBV7-9	CASSPGSGTLNTEAFF	TGTGCCAGCAGCCCAGGATCAGGGACATTGAACACTGAAGCTTTCTTT
TRBJ2-1	17	TRBD2	-	TRBV4-1	CASSQGLKRGSYNEQFF	TGCGCCAGCAGCCAAGGGTTGAAGCGGGGGTCCTACAATGAGCAGTTCTTC
TRBJ2-3	15	TRBD2	-	TRBV14	CASSQASGGTDTQYF	TGTGCCAGCAGCCAAGCTAGCGGGGGTACAGATACGCAGTATTTT
TRBJ2-5	14	-	-	TRBV6-2/TRBV6-3	CASSPQGIGETQYF	TGTGCCAGCAGTCCACAGGGAATTGGAGAGACCCAGTACTTC
TRBJ2-7	14	TRBD2	-	TRBV11-2	CASSHRTSYNEQYF	TGTGCCAGCAGCCACCGGACTAGCTACAACGAGCAGTACTTC
TRBJ1-1	14	-	-	TRBV9	CASSVGGKNTEAFF	TGTGCCAGCAGCGTAGGTGGCAAGAACACTGAAGCTTTCTTT
TRBJ2-3	11	-	-	TRBV12-5	CASGLGHTQYF	TGTGCTAGTGGCCTCGGTCATACGCAGTATTTT
TRBJ2-2	13	TRBD1	-	TRBV12-3/TRBV12-4	CASRQGLGGELFF	TGTGCCAGCAGACAGGGGTTGGGCGGGGAGCTGTTTTTT
TRBJ2-2	16	-	few	TRBV7-9	CASSRGDTGLTGELFF	TGTGCCAGCAGCCGAGGGGACACGGGGCTCACCGGGGAGCTGTTTTTT
TRBJ1-6	16	-	-	TRBV12-5	CASGLGQTSYNSPLHF	TGTGCTAGTGGTTTGGGACAGACCTCCTATAATTCACCCCTCCACTTT
TRBJ2-1	16	TRBD2	-	TRBV7-2	CASSLMMKRGGNEQFF	TGTGCCAGCAGCTTAATGATGAAGCGGGGGGGGAATGAGCAGTTCTTC
TRBJ1-3	12	-	-	TRBV3-1/TRBV3-2	CASSYSGNTIYF	TGTGCCAGCAGTTACTCTGGAAACACCATATATTTT
TRBJ2-1	17	-	-	TRBV5-1	CASSASGSEGAYNEQFF	TGCGCCAGCAGCGCATCCGGGAGCGAGGGAGCCTACAATGAGCAGTTCTTC
TRBJ2-5	16	-	once	TRBV9	CASSVAVGATQETQYF	TGTGCCAGCAGCGTAGCTGTGGGGGCCACTCAAGAGACCCAGTACTTC
TRBJ1-1	14	TRBD1	-	TRBV6-5	CASSYNRGVAEAFF	TGTGCCAGCAGTTACAACAGGGGTGTTGCTGAAGCTTTCTTT
TRBJ2-3	13	-	once	TRBV11-3	CASSLDHPDTQYF	TGTGCCAGCAGCTTAGATCATCCAGATACGCAGTATTTT
TRBJ2-5	15	-	-	TRBV5-1	CASSLYTSTKETQYF	TGCGCCAGCAGCTTGTATACTAGCACCAAAGAGACCCAGTACTTC
TRBJ2-1	15	-	once	TRBV27	CASSSPASSYNEQFF	TGTGCCAGCAGTTCCCCAGCGAGCTCCTACAATGAGCAGTTCTTC
TRBJ1-4	14	-	-	TRBV6-5	CASRGGGADEKLFF	TGTGCCAGCAGAGGGGGGGGCGCGGATGAAAAACTGTTTTTT
TRBJ1-6	16	TRBD1	once	TRBV5-1	CASSTSGTGQDSPLHF	TGCGCCAGCTCAACCTCGGGGACAGGGCAAGATTCACCCCTCCACTTT
TRBJ1-5	16	TRBD1	-	TRBV19	CASSSRTGGGNQPQHF	TGTGCCAGTAGTTCTCGGACAGGGGGTGGCAATCAGCCCCAGCATTTT
TRBJ2-7	13	-	few	TRBV3-1/TRBV3-2	CASSQTEAYEQYF	TGTGCCAGCAGCCAGACTGAGGCCTACGAGCAGTACTTC